The source of this TCR beta chain is a study of blood T cell repertoires in COVID-19. At the level of the study: Donors in the United States, Italy and Spain gave samples during acute or convalescent COVID-19. PBMCs, B-cell-depleted T cells, or T cells provided the cDNA or gDNA that made up the material.

TCRdb's copy holds only in-frame clones and misses some; the assay was immunoSEQ multiplex PCR. In the table there are some 210,000 clones, approximately 90% of which are singletons. Germline V lookup: CDR1 LNHDA, CDR2 SQIVND (reference sequence). J was trimmed by 1 base and V by 4 bases; bases with no gene match: 5. The CDR3 has 15 amino acids. Sequenced sample: peripheral blood. The chain joins TRBV19 to TRBJ1-1; 8 bases fit TRBD1. This TCR derives from a woman between 35 and 50 years old with acute or convalescent COVID-19. CDR3 residues: CASSSTGTGNTEAFF. The CDR3, as DNA: TGTGCCAGTAGTAGCACCGGGACAGGGAACACTGAAGCTTTCTTT.